This T cell receptor (beta chain) was identified during a study of blood T cell repertoires in COVID-19. The overall study: COVID-19 samples, acute and convalescent, were from the United States, Italy and Spain. PBMCs, B-cell-depleted T cells, or T cells were the source of the cDNA or gDNA that made up the material.

Original handling: How many nucleated cells were present was estimated from reference gene primer amplification. TCRdb's copy holds only in-frame clones and misses some; the assay was immunoSEQ multiplex PCR. That table is the source of V, J and clone size, and D and trimming were worked out from the DNA. The repertoire has some 130,000 clones, over 70% of them found once; the top ten carry over 15%. The ends lost 6 bases at V and 5 bases at J; junction bases unmatched: 8. The CDR3 runs to 15 residues. CDR1 and CDR2 (germline): SNHLY, FYNNEI. J is TRBJ1-5 and V is TRBV2; 9 positions match TRBD1. The clonotype was recovered from an elderly man with acute or convalescent COVID-19. The specimen was peripheral blood. This CDR3 is CASSRDRVNDQPQHF. The CDR3 DNA reads TGTGCCAGCAGCAGGGACAGGGTTAACGATCAGCCCCAGCATTTT.